These T cell receptor beta chains were read from a single sample in a study of tumor-infiltrating lymphocytes in primary liver carcinoma. MiXCR, run by TCRdb on the multiplex PCR reads, gives a single entry per CDR3 protein. Of more than 95,000 distinct CDR3 sequences listed, about four fifths are singletons. The sample taken for sequencing was liver tumor tissue from sampling region 3. The receptors were gathered from a man between 35 and 55 years old with primary liver carcinoma and hepatitis B virus infection. Both conserved end residues are part of each CDR3. For some rows the clone size is stated as once, few or many, or as a class when expanded; others skip it.

j_gene: TRBJ1-1
abundance: -
v_gene: TRBV30
CDR3aa: CAWLRESYTEAFF

j_gene: TRBJ2-2
abundance: -
v_gene: TRBV19
CDR3aa: CASRNGLNDVELFF

j_gene: TRBJ1-6
abundance: once
v_gene: TRBV4-1
CDR3aa: CASSQEQNSYNSSLHF

j_gene: TRBJ2-1
abundance: medium-sized
v_gene: TRBV6-2/TRBV6-3
CDR3aa: CASTHGGSYNEQFF

j_gene: TRBJ1-2
abundance: few
v_gene: TRBV7-3
CDR3aa: CASSAGVNYGYTF

j_gene: TRBJ2-1
abundance: -
v_gene: TRBV10-3
CDR3aa: CAIRKNSGPYNEQFF

j_gene: TRBJ2-3
abundance: -
v_gene: TRBV5-1
CDR3aa: CASSLDAARVTDTQYF

j_gene: TRBJ2-1
abundance: -
v_gene: TRBV11-3
CDR3aa: CASSLGVCNNEQIF

j_gene: TRBJ1-5
abundance: -
v_gene: TRBV12-3/TRBV12-4
CDR3aa: CASRDSFNQSRHF

j_gene: TRBJ2-7
abundance: -
v_gene: TRBV4-1
CDR3aa: CASRQETPVEEQYF

j_gene: TRBJ2-7
abundance: -
v_gene: TRBV28
CDR3aa: CASSPLADQRAEYF

j_gene: TRBJ2-7
abundance: -
v_gene: TRBV28
CDR3aa: CASSPPGQGQRGERYF

j_gene: TRBJ2-7
abundance: -
v_gene: TRBV6-2/TRBV6-3
CDR3aa: CASYVDRDEQYF

j_gene: TRBJ1-2
abundance: -
v_gene: TRBV5-4
CDR3aa: CASSLQGVAVSYTF

j_gene: TRBJ2-7
abundance: many
v_gene: TRBV5-1
CDR3aa: CASSLSLAGQNYEQYF

j_gene: TRBJ1-2
abundance: -
v_gene: TRBV28
CDR3aa: CATADRGYDYTF

j_gene: TRBJ1-2
abundance: -
v_gene: TRBV12-3/TRBV12-4
CDR3aa: CASSLDRQGAQGYTF

j_gene: TRBJ2-3
abundance: medium-sized
v_gene: TRBV4-3
CDR3aa: CASSQDLPSGTSGRADTQYF

j_gene: TRBJ1-6
abundance: once
v_gene: TRBV14
CDR3aa: CTSSHSEENSPLHF

j_gene: TRBJ2-5
abundance: -
v_gene: TRBV28
CDR3aa: CVTQSEGGQETQYF

j_gene: TRBJ1-2
abundance: -
v_gene: TRBV29-1
CDR3aa: CNVKFGQSTYGYTF

j_gene: TRBJ1-2
abundance: few
v_gene: TRBV13
CDR3aa: CASNSPEAYGYTF

j_gene: TRBJ1-1
abundance: -
v_gene: TRBV29-1
CDR3aa: CSVAAGWDINTEAFF

j_gene: TRBJ2-2
abundance: -
v_gene: TRBV4-2
CDR3aa: CASNPERSAGELFF

j_gene: TRBJ1-6
abundance: -
v_gene: TRBV5-5
CDR3aa: CASSLRGNSPLRF

j_gene: TRBJ2-1
abundance: -
v_gene: TRBV6-5
CDR3aa: CASSQGLDQFF

j_gene: TRBJ2-3
abundance: -
v_gene: TRBV29-1
CDR3aa: CSLVRGLAGEDTQYF

j_gene: TRBJ2-3
abundance: -
v_gene: TRBV5-4
CDR3aa: CACSSEGSGVTDMQYF

j_gene: TRBJ2-7
abundance: -
v_gene: TRBV6-5
CDR3aa: CASRYGFSSYEQYF

j_gene: TRBJ1-1
abundance: -
v_gene: TRBV28
CDR3aa: CASRLSKATTETLF

j_gene: TRBJ2-2
abundance: -
v_gene: TRBV11-2
CDR3aa: CASSPAGKQNTGELSF

j_gene: TRBJ1-5
abundance: -
v_gene: TRBV6-6
CDR3aa: CASNWPRGPTGDRNQPQHF

j_gene: TRBJ1-2
abundance: -
v_gene: TRBV10-3
CDR3aa: CAISKSTGLSAYGYTF

j_gene: TRBJ2-3
abundance: -
v_gene: TRBV12-3/TRBV12-4
CDR3aa: CASSSASGRTGTQYF

j_gene: TRBJ1-6
abundance: -
v_gene: TRBV18
CDR3aa: CASSSGTGTSPLHF

j_gene: TRBJ2-1
abundance: -
v_gene: TRBV4-3
CDR3aa: CTSSQDRARGFEQFF

j_gene: TRBJ2-5
abundance: -
v_gene: TRBV4-1
CDR3aa: CASSQDWGAHQESEYF

j_gene: TRBJ2-7
abundance: -
v_gene: TRBV13
CDR3aa: CARSPRGGEQYF

j_gene: TRBJ1-2
abundance: -
v_gene: TRBV4-2
CDR3aa: CTSSPLEGNFGYTF

j_gene: TRBJ2-6
abundance: -
v_gene: TRBV15
CDR3aa: CVTSRDRSGANVLTF

j_gene: TRBJ2-5
abundance: many
v_gene: TRBV16
CDR3aa: CASSPNRGRETQYF

j_gene: TRBJ2-7
abundance: -
v_gene: TRBV12-3/TRBV12-4
CDR3aa: CPSSFGYEQYF

j_gene: TRBJ1-3
abundance: -
v_gene: TRBV12-3/TRBV12-4
CDR3aa: CASTVDGSYGNTIYF

j_gene: TRBJ2-7
abundance: -
v_gene: TRBV5-4
CDR3aa: CASSPGTGARGEHCF

j_gene: TRBJ2-1
abundance: many
v_gene: TRBV19
CDR3aa: CASTNLAEYNEQFF

j_gene: TRBJ1-5
abundance: medium-sized
v_gene: TRBV5-4
CDR3aa: CASSKDGNQPQHF

j_gene: TRBJ1-1
abundance: -
v_gene: TRBV12-3/TRBV12-4
CDR3aa: CASSSTGSEALF

j_gene: TRBJ2-7
abundance: -
v_gene: TRBV11-2
CDR3aa: CASSSNGNSYELYF

j_gene: TRBJ1-2
abundance: -
v_gene: TRBV4-2
CDR3aa: CASSQEWTDDGHTF

j_gene: TRBJ2-7
abundance: -
v_gene: TRBV28
CDR3aa: CGSSPGQDYVQYF

j_gene: TRBJ2-7
abundance: -
v_gene: TRBV29-1
CDR3aa: CSVDTGYVDMQYF

j_gene: TRBJ2-1
abundance: -
v_gene: TRBV28
CDR3aa: CSSSLWGFDNEQFF

j_gene: TRBJ1-2
abundance: -
v_gene: TRBV5-1
CDR3aa: CATSLGARDYGYTF

j_gene: TRBJ1-2
abundance: -
v_gene: TRBV29-1
CDR3aa: CSDGTFFDYTF

j_gene: TRBJ2-3
abundance: -
v_gene: TRBV28
CDR3aa: CASSKTEVTDTQYF

j_gene: TRBJ2-1
abundance: -
v_gene: TRBV4-3
CDR3aa: CGSSQDRSGFHNEQFF

j_gene: TRBJ1-5
abundance: few
v_gene: TRBV9
CDR3aa: CASSADDRFQPQHF

j_gene: TRBJ2-2
abundance: -
v_gene: TRBV4-1
CDR3aa: CASGQDGRRWGGELFF